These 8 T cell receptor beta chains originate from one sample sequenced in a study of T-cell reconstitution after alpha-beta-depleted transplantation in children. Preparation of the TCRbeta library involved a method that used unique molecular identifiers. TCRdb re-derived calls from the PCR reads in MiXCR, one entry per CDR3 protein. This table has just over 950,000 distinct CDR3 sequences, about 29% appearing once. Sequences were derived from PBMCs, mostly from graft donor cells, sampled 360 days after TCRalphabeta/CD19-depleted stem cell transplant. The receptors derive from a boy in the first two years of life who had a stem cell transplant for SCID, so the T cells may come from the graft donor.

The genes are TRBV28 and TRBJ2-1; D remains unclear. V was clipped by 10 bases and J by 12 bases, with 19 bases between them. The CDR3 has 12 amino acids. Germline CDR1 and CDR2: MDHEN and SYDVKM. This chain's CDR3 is CATKTDHISQFF. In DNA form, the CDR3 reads TGTGCCACCAAAACGGACCACATCTCGCAGTTCTTC.

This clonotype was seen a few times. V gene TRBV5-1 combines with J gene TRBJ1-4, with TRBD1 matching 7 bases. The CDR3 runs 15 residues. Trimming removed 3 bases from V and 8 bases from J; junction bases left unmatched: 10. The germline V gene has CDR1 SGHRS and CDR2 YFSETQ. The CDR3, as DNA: TGCGCCAGCAGCTCGAGGACAGGCCCCTTCGAAAAACTGTTTTTT. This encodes CASSSRTGPFEKLFF.

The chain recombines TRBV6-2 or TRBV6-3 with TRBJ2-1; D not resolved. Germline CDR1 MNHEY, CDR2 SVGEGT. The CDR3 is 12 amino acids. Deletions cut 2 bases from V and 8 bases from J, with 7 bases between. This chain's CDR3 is CASSYASDEQFF. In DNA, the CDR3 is TGTGCCAGCAGTTACGCGTCTGATGAGCAGTTCTTC.

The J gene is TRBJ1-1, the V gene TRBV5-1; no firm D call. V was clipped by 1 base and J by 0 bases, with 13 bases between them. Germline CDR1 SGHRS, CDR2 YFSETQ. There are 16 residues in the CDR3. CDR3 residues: CASSLWQVEMNTEAFF. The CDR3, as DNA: TGCGCCAGCAGCTTGTGGCAGGTCGAGATGAACACTGAAGCTTTCTTT.

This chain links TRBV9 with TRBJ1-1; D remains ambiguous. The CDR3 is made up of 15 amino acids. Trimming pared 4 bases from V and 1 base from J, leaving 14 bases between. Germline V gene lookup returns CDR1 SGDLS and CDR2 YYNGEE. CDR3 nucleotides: TGTGCCAGCAGCCCCGGGCCGGGAGGGAACACTGAAGCTTTCTTT. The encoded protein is CASSPGPGGNTEAFF.

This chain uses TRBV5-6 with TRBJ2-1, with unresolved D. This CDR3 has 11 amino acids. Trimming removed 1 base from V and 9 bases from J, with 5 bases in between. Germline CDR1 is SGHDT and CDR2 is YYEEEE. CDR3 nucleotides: TGTGCCAGCAGCTTGTGTTGTGAGCAGTTCTTC. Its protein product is CASSLCCEQFF.

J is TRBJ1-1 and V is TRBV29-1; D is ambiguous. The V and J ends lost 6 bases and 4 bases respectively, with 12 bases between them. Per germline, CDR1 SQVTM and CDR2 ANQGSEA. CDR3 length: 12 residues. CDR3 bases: TGCAGCGTCGACCCCAGGTCCACTGAAGCTTTCTTT. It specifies CSVDPRSTEAFF.

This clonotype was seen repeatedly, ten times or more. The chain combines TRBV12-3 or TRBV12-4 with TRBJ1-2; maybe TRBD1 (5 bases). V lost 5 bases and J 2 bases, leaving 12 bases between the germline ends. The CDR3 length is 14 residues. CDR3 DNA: TGTGCCAGCAGTCCGGCGACAGCGAACTATGGCTACACCTTC. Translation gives CASSPATANYGYTF.